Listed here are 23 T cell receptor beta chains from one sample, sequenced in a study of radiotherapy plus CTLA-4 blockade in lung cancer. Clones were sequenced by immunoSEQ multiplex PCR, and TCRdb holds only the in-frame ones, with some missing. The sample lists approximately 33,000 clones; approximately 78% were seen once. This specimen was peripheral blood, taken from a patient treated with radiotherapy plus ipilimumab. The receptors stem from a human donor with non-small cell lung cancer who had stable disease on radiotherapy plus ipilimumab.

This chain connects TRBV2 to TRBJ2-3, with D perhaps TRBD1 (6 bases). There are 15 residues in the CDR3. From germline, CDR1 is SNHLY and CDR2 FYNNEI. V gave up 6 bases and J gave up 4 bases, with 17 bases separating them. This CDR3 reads CASRTLGAGADTQYF. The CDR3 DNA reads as TGTGCCAGCAGAACTTTGGGGGCTGGGGCAGATACGCAGTATTTT.

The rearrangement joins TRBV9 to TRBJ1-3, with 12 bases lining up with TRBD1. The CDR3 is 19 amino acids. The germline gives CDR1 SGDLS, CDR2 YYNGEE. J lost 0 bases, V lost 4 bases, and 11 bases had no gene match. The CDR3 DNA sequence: TGTGCCAGCAGCCCTACAGGGACAGGGGGCGCCGGCTCTGGAAACACCATATATTTT. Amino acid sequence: CASSPTGTGGAGSGNTIYF. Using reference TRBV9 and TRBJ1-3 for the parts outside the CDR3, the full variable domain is DSGVTQTPKHLITATGQRVTLRCSPRSGDLSVYWYQQSLDQGLQFLIQYYNGEERAKGNILERFSAQQFPDLHSELNLSSLELGDSALYFCASSPTGTGGAGSGNTIYFGEGSWLTVV.

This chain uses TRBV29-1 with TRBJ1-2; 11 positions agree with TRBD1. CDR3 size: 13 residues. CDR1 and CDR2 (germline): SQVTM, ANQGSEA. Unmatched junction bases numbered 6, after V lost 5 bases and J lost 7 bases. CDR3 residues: CSVPGQGVLGYTF. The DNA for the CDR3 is TGCAGCGTTCCGGGACAGGGGGTGCTTGGCTACACCTTC.

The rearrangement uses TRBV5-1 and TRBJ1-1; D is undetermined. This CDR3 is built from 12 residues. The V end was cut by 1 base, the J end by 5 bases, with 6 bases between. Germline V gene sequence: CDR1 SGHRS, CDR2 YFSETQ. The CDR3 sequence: CASSLSGTEAFF. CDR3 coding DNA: TGCGCCAGCAGCTTGTCGGGGACTGAAGCTTTCTTT.

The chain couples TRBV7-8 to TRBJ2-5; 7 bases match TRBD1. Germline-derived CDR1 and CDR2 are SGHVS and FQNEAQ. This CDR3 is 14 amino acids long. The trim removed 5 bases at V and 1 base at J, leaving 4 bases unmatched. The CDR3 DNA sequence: TGTGCCAGCAGCACCGGGGACAGCCAAGAGACCCAGTACTTC. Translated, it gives CASSTGDSQETQYF.

Here the CDR3 reads CAKGTGVRMNTEAFF. CDR3 nucleotide sequence: TGTGCCAAAGGGACAGGGGTCAGAATGAACACTGAAGCTTTCTTT. The V call is TRBV5-8, the J call TRBJ1-1; the match to TRBD1 covers 10 bases. The CDR3 covers 15 residues. Germline CDR1 is SGHTS and CDR2 is YDEGEE. The J segment lost 0 bases and the V segment lost 9 bases, leaving 8 bases of the junction unmatched.

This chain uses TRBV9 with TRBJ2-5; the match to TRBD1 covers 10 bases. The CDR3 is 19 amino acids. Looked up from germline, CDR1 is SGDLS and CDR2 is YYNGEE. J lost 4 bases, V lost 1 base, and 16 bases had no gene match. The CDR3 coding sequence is TGTGCCAGCAGCGTACTACGGACAGGGGGGTTATGGTTGGGAGAGACCCAGTACTTC. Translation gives CASSVLRTGGLWLGETQYF.

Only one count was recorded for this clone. CDR3 protein: CASSYTMNTEAFF. The DNA for the CDR3 is TGTGCCAGCAGTTATACTATGAACACTGAAGCTTTCTTT. The rearrangement joins TRBV6-5 to TRBJ1-1; D is uncertain. The germline V gene has CDR1 MNHEY and CDR2 SVGAGI. The CDR3 length is 13 residues. V shed 3 bases and J shed 0 bases, with 5 bases lying between them.

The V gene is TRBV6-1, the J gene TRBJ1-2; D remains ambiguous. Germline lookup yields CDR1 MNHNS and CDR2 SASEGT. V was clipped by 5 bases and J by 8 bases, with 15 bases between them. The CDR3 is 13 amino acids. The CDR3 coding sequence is TGTGCCAGCAGTTCCCGGGCCTTGACCGGCTACACCTTC. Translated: CASSSRALTGYTF.

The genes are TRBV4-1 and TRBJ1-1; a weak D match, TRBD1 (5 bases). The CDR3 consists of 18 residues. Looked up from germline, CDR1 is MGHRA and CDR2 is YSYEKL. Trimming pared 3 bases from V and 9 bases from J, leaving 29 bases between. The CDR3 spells CASSQIQPRGPGVVQAFF. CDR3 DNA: TGCGCCAGCAGCCAGATCCAACCCCGGGGTCCGGGGGTGGTGCAAGCTTTCTTT.

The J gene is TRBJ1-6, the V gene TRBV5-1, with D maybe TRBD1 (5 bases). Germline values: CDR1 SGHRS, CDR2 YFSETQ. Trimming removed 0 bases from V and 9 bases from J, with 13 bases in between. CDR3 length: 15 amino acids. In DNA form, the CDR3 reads TGCGCCAGCAGCTTGGAGCGGGGGGGAGGTTCACCCCTCCACTTT. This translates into CASSLERGGGSPLHF. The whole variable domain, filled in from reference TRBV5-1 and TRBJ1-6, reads KAGVTQTPRYLIKTRGQQVTLSCSPISGHRSVSWYQQTPGQGLQFLFEYFSETQRNKGNFPGRFSGRQFSNSRSEMNVSTLELGDSALYLCASSLERGGGSPLHFGNGTRLTVT.

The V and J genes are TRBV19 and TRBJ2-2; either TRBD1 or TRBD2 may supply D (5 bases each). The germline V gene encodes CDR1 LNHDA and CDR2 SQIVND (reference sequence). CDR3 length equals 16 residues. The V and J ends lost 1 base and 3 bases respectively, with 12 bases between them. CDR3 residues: CASSIVQGEYTGELFF. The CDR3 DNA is TGTGCCAGTAGTATAGTTCAGGGAGAGTACACCGGGGAGCTGTTTTTT.

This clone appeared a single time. The CDR3 reads CASKRAEPSGNTIYF. For the CDR3, the DNA is TGCGCCAGCAAAAGGGCAGAACCCTCTGGAAACACCATATATTTT. This chain joins TRBV10-2 and TRBJ1-3, with no clear D. Trimming removed 7 bases at V and 0 bases at J, with 13 bases between. Looked up from germline, CDR1 is WSHSY and CDR2 is SAAADI. This CDR3 comprises 15 residues.

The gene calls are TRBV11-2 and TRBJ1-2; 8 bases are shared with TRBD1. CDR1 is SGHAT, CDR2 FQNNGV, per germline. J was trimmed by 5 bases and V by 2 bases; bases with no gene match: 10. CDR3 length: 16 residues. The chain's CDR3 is CASSLTLDREGYGYTF. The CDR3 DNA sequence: TGTGCCAGCAGCTTAACGTTGGACAGGGAAGGATATGGCTACACCTTC.

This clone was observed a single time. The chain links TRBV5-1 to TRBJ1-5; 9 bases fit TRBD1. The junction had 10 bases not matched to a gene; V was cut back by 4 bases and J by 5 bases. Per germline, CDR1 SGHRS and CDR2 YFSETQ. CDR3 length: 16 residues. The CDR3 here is CASSLGTGTGYQPQHF. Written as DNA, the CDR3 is TGCGCCAGCAGCCTCGGCACCGGGACAGGGTATCAGCCCCAGCATTTT.

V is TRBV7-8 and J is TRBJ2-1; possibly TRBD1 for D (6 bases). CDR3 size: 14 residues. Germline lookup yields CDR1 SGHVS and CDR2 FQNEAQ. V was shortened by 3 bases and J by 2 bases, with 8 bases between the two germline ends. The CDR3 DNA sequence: TGTGCCAGCAGCTTTCAGGGGCCCTACAATGAGCAGTTCTTC. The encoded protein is CASSFQGPYNEQFF.

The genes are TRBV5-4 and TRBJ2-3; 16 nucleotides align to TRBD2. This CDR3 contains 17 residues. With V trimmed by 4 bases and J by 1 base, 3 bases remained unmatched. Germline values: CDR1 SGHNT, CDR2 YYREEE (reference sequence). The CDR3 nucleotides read TGTGCCAGCAGCCTAGGGACTAGCGGGGGGGGCACAGATACGCAGTATTTT. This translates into CASSLGTSGGGTDTQYF.

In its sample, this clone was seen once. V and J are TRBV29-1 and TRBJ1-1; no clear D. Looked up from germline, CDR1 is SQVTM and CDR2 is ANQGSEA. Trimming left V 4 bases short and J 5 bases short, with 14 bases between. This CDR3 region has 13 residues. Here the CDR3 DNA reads TGCAGCGTTGGTCTGAGGCCGGGTACTGAAGCTTTCTTT. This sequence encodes CSVGLRPGTEAFF.

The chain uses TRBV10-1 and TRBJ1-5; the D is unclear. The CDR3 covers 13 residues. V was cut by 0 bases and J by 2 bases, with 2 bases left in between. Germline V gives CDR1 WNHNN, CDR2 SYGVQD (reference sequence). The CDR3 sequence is CASSESGNQPQHF. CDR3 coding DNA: TGCGCCAGCAGTGAGTCCGGCAATCAGCCCCAGCATTTT.

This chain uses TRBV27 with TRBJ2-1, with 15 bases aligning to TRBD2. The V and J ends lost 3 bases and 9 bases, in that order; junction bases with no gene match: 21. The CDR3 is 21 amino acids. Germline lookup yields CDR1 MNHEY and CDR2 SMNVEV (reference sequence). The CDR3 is CASSFGIVPGLAGGKVAEQFF. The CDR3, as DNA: TGTGCCAGCAGTTTTGGGATTGTACCGGGACTAGCGGGGGGAAAGGTGGCTGAGCAGTTCTTC.

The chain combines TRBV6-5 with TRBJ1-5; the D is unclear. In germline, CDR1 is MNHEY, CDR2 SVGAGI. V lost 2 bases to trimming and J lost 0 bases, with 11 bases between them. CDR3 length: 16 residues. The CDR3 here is CASSYRPQYSNQPQHF. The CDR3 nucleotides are TGTGCCAGCAGTTACAGGCCACAGTATAGCAATCAGCCCCAGCATTTT.

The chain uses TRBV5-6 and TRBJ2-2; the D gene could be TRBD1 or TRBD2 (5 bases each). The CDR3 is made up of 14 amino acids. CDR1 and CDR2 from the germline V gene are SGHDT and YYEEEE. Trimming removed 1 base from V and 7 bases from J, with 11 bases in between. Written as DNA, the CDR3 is TGTGCCAGCAGCTTGTGGGGACCGGGCGGGGAGCTGTTTTTT. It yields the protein CASSLWGPGGELFF.

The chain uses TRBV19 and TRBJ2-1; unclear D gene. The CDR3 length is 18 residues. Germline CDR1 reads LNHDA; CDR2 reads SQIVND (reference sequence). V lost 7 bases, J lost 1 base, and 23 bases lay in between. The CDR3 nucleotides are TGTGCCAGTATTGGGTACGCTGAGGCCGCACCTTCCTACAATGAGCAGTTCTTC. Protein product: CASIGYAEAAPSYNEQFF.